Below are 18 T cell receptor beta chains sequenced from a single sample in a study of technical replicates of blood from a handful of donors. Clones were sequenced by immunoSEQ multiplex PCR, and TCRdb holds only the in-frame ones, with some missing. The profile shows about 98,000 clones, under 97% of them singletons. The sample was T cells isolated from PBMCs. These receptors all come from a human donor in good health.

The rearrangement links TRBV11-2 to TRBJ2-1, with TRBD2 identical over 10 bases. The trim removed 3 bases at V and 4 bases at J, leaving 6 bases unmatched. CDR3 size: 16 residues. Germline-derived CDR1 and CDR2 are SGHAT and FQNNGV. The CDR3 spells CASSFGGLAEYNEQFF. The DNA of the CDR3 is TGTGCCAGCAGCTTCGGAGGACTAGCGGAATACAATGAGCAGTTCTTC.

The chain joins TRBV5-6 to TRBJ2-1; 7 bases line up with TRBD2. This CDR3 region has 15 residues. Trimming took 4 bases from V and 6 from J; bases not matched to a gene: 10. In germline, CDR1 is SGHDT, CDR2 YYEEEE. The DNA of the CDR3 is TGTGCCAGCAGCGTAACACTAGCGCCAACCAATGAGCAGTTCTTC. Translating gives CASSVTLAPTNEQFF.

Only a few counts were recorded for this clone. V and J are TRBV11-2 and TRBJ1-2; 10 nucleotides match TRBD1. This CDR3 is 15 amino acids long. With V trimmed by 4 bases and J by 5 bases, 7 bases remained unmatched. Looked up from germline, CDR1 is SGHAT and CDR2 is FQNNGV. The CDR3, as DNA: TGTGCCAGCAGCTCAATCCGGGACAGGGGTTATGGCTACACCTTC. It translates to CASSSIRDRGYGYTF.

This clone appeared a single time. The rearrangement joins TRBV7-9 to TRBJ1-4, with TRBD1 matching 7 bases. V lost 1 base to trimming and J lost 5 bases; unmatched junction nucleotides: 4. The CDR3 covers 15 residues. Germline loops: CDR1 SEHNR, CDR2 FQNEAQ (reference sequence). As DNA, the CDR3 is TGTGCCAGCAGCTTAGAGGGGGACAGCAATGAAAAACTGTTTTTT. The encoded protein is CASSLEGDSNEKLFF.

V usage is TRBV7-3 and J usage is TRBJ2-2; 8 bases agree with TRBD1. Germline CDR1 and CDR2: SGHTA and FQGTGA. There are 14 residues in the CDR3. V dropped 5 bases and J dropped 5; count of bases not matched to a gene: 4. The CDR3 here is CASSRRTGTGELFF. DNA for the CDR3: TGTGCCAGCAGCCGCCGGACAGGGACCGGGGAGCTGTTTTTT.

The chain carries TRBV29-1 and TRBJ2-1, with a tentative D call TRBD2 (6 bases). In germline, CDR1 is SQVTM, CDR2 ANQGSEA. V lost 7 bases, J lost 0 bases, and 16 bases lay in between. The CDR3 spans 15 residues. The DNA for the CDR3 is TGCAGCGCCCCACTAGCTGCGGCCTCCTACAATGAGCAGTTCTTC. Its protein is CSAPLAAASYNEQFF.

V and J are TRBV19 and TRBJ1-5; 7 bases map to TRBD1. Trimming at V came to 5 bases and at J to 10 bases, leaving 11 bases not matched to a gene. Per germline, CDR1 LNHDA and CDR2 SQIVND (reference sequence). CDR3 length equals 14 residues. The CDR3 nucleotides read TGTGCCAGTAGTGGTAAAGGGGGACAGTCACCCCAGCATTTT. It yields the protein CASSGKGGQSPQHF.

The chain employs TRBV5-8 and TRBJ2-3; the match to TRBD2 covers 9 bases. Germline V gene sequence: CDR1 SGHTS, CDR2 YDEGEE. The CDR3 has 16 residues. The J segment lost 3 bases and the V segment lost 1 base, leaving 6 bases of the junction unmatched. This CDR3 reads CASSLSLAGKTDTQYF. CDR3 nucleotides: TGTGCCAGCAGCTTGTCCCTAGCGGGAAAAACAGATACGCAGTATTTT.

V and J are TRBV7-7 and TRBJ1-1; the D is unclear. Trimming took off 3 bases at V and 5 bases at J, with 10 bases between the two ends. Germline values: CDR1 SSHAT, CDR2 FNYEAQ (reference sequence). CDR3 length: 13 residues. For the CDR3, the DNA is TGTGCCAGCAGCTTTGGCCTAGGTACTGAAGCTTTCTTT. Encoded protein: CASSFGLGTEAFF.

J is TRBJ2-1 and V is TRBV7-9, with 14 nucleotides matching TRBD2. Germline CDR1 is SEHNR and CDR2 is FQNEAQ (reference sequence). This CDR3 region has 15 residues. The V gene end was trimmed by 6 bases and the J gene end by 6 bases; junction bases not matched to a gene: 4. The CDR3: CASSRGLAGGNEQFF. In DNA, the CDR3 is TGTGCCAGCAGTCGTGGACTAGCGGGAGGCAATGAGCAGTTCTTC.

The gene calls are TRBV9 and TRBJ2-7; tentatively, D is TRBD1 (6 bases). V was trimmed by 4 bases and J by 2 bases, leaving 10 bases between them. Germline CDR1 is SGDLS and CDR2 is YYNGEE. The CDR3 runs 13 residues. The DNA of the CDR3 is TGTGCCAGCAGCTCGGGACATACCTACGAGCAGTACTTC. This translates into CASSSGHTYEQYF.

This sequence joins TRBV6-6 and TRBJ2-1, with D possibly matching TRBD2 (6 bases). The germline V gene encodes CDR1 MNHNY and CDR2 SVGAGI (reference sequence). The V and J ends lost 6 bases and 0 bases respectively, with 9 bases between them. The CDR3 extends over 14 amino acids. The CDR3 DNA reads as TGTGCCAGCAGCGGGACTCCCTCCTACAATGAGCAGTTCTTC. It translates to CASSGTPSYNEQFF.

This chain connects TRBV30 to TRBJ1-3, with 8 bases fitting TRBD1. The CDR3 runs to 13 residues. Per germline, CDR1 GTSNPN and CDR2 SVGIG (reference sequence). Losses at the gene ends were 1 base for V and 11 bases for J; bases not matched to a gene: 7. In DNA, the CDR3 is TGTGCCTGGAGTGGACAGGGGAGGGTAGCCATATATTTT. It yields the protein CAWSGQGRVAIYF.

V usage is TRBV2 and J usage is TRBJ1-1; D is undetermined. CDR1 is SNHLY and CDR2 is FYNNEI in the germline V gene. Trimming shortened V by 8 bases and J by 3 bases, and 7 bases separated the two germline ends. CDR3 length equals 11 residues. The CDR3 DNA reads as TGTGCCAGCGCGCTTTACACTGAAGCTTTCTTT. Translation gives CASALYTEAFF.

The chain links TRBV6-1 to TRBJ2-7; 8 nucleotides align to TRBD2. The V and J ends lost 4 bases and 3 bases, in that order; junction bases with no gene match: 11. The CDR3 has 16 residues. Per the germline V gene, CDR1 is MNHNS and CDR2 is SASEGT. The CDR3 loop is CASSAGRAGAHYEQYF. CDR3 bases: TGTGCCAGCAGTGCGGGGCGAGCGGGAGCTCACTACGAGCAGTACTTC.

This chain joins TRBV28 and TRBJ2-1, with 9 nucleotides matching TRBD2. Germline lookup yields CDR1 MDHEN and CDR2 SYDVKM. The junction had 6 bases not matched to a gene; V was cut back by 5 bases and J by 7 bases. The CDR3 runs to 14 residues. CDR3 DNA sequence: TGTGCCAGCAGTATAGCGGGAGCGAGGAATGAGCAGTTCTTC. Translated, it gives CASSIAGARNEQFF.

The chain has TRBV7-3 and TRBJ2-1; 10 bases map to TRBD2. The germline V gene has CDR1 SGHTA and CDR2 FQGTGA. CDR3 length equals 16 residues. Trimming at V came to 5 bases and at J to 9 bases, leaving 13 bases not matched to a gene. The CDR3 protein is CASSVLTSGVMSEQFF. In nucleotides, the CDR3 is TGTGCCAGCAGCGTCCTAACTAGCGGGGTGATGAGTGAGCAGTTCTTC. The full variable domain, in which reference TRBV7-3 and TRBJ2-1 provide the parts outside the CDR3, is GAGVSQTPSNKVTEKGKYVELRCDPISGHTALYWYRQSLGQGPEFLIYFQGTGAADDSGLPNDRFFAVRPEGSVSTLKIQRTERGDSAVYLCASSVLTSGVMSEQFFGPGTRLTVL.

The chain uses TRBV10-3 and TRBJ2-1, with 7 bases that match TRBD2. With 7 bases clipped from V and 5 bases from J, the junction kept 17 bases outside the gene matches. The CDR3 has 17 amino acids. The germline CDR1 and CDR2 sequences are ENHRY and SYGVKD. DNA for the CDR3: TGTGCCATCAAATCTGCGGCTTCCGGGACTACCCACAATGAGCAGTTCTTC. Protein product: CAIKSAASGTTHNEQFF.